One T cell receptor beta chain is described in this entry. Its target is not known. The unexposed donors gave CD4+ T cells in about 2011-2019, prior to COVID-19. After approximately 10 days of culture, CD4+ T cells were isolated. This sample was included in a study of CD4 T cells in relation to SARS-CoV-2 and coronaviruses. TCRdb keeps only in-frame clones here, not all; method: immunoSEQ multiplex PCR. The sample gives about 21,000 clones, under 85% of which show up once; approximately 15% is in the top ten. J was trimmed by 2 bases and V by 6 bases; bases with no gene match: 5. The CDR3 has 17 residues. Germline V CDR1 and CDR2: ENHRY, SYGVKD.

Sequencing was carried out using CD4+ T cells from PBMCs, cultured in vitro. The chain links TRBV10-3 to TRBJ2-3; the match to TRBD2 covers 16 bases. The source of this sequence is a human donor in good health. The CDR3 loop is CAIRRGLAGGITDTQYF. CDR3 sequence (DNA): TGTGCCATCAGACGGGGACTAGCGGGAGGGATCACAGATACGCAGTATTTT.